These T cell receptor beta chains were read from a single sample in a study of cytomegalovirus exposure and HLA in healthy donors. Libraries were prepared by immunoSEQ multiplex PCR; TCRdb keeps only in-frame clonotypes and omits some of them. The sample lists 98,000 or so clones, about 9.5% occurring once. Sequenced input: PBMCs. The receptors derive from a man between 40 and 49 years old in good health and CMV-seropositive. The conserved cysteine and the conserved F or W are not part of the CDR3 here.

>TRBJ2-7|TRBV5-1
ASSLAGTYEQY
>TRBJ2-6|TRBV11-3
ASSRSLPGANVLT
>TRBJ2-2|TRBV9
ASSVSQGVELF
>TRBJ2-1|TRBV7-3
ASSRDSYNEQF
>TRBJ1-2|TRBV28
ASSLDRGLWGYT
>TRBJ2-5|TRBV14
ASSLSQGVSETQY
>TRBJ2-4|TRBV6-4
ASSLAGGPENIQY
>TRBJ1-2|TRBV19
ASSPPTGRANYGYT
>TRBJ1-5|TRBV7-2
ASSAWTGREQPQH
>TRBJ1-4|TRBV13
ASSQSPDSPKEKLF
>TRBJ2-7|TRBV7-8
ASIRGRELAVPEQY
>TRBJ1-5|TRBV19
ASSKSTGSGQPQH
>TRBJ1-1|TRBV7-2
ASSLARTENTEAF
>TRBJ2-7|TRBV18
ASSRFPRGGSGTYEQY
>TRBJ2-7|TRBV13
ASSFPWSSGRPREQY
>TRBJ2-2|TRBV4-1
ASSQDAGYTGELF
>TRBJ2-7|TRBV19
ASSIDPGLAGGENEQY
>TRBJ2-2|TRBV13
ASSKGRGREGVGGELF
>TRBJ2-1|TRBV7-2
ASSPRDSSYNEQF
>TRBJ1-5|TRBV13
ASSLGQISNQPQH
>TRBJ2-1|TRBV7-8
ASSLAPLAAYNEQF
>TRBJ2-2|TRBV19
ASSMERSTGELF
>TRBJ2-4|TRBV27
ASSSAGENIQY
>TRBJ2-5|TRBV4-1
ASSQGEQETQY
>TRBJ2-1|TRBV5-4
ASSLRESNHEQF
>TRBJ2-4|TRBV4-1
ASSQEWGGAGTILAKNIQY
>TRBJ2-1|TRBV29-1
SAFPSQGVVTNEQF
>TRBJ2-1|TRBV19
ASSYLGNEQF
>TRBJ2-1|TRBV11-2
ASSRLAGHVF
>TRBJ1-1|TRBV15
ATSRDYKGVSPEAF
>TRBJ1-2|TRBV11-2
ASSLDPPGYGYT
>TRBJ2-7|TRBV5-6
ASRLAPGQGYEQY
>TRBJ2-1|TRBV5-4
ASSISVNEQF
>TRBJ2-2|TRBV30
AWAGLADTGELF
>TRBJ2-1|TRBV21-1
ASSHTSGRNEQF
>TRBJ1-2|TRBV19
ASWIPGTVNYGYT
>TRBJ1-1|TRBV5-6
ASSPDPLGRGEAF
>TRBJ2-2|TRBV9
ATEGTLTGELF
>TRBJ1-5|TRBV18
ASSPGTGVQPQH
>TRBJ1-1|TRBV5-1
ASSPGQGNMNTEAF
>TRBJ1-4|TRBV4-1
ASSRLKEKLF
>TRBJ1-3|TRBV28
ASSILGGNTIY
>TRBJ2-7|TRBV5-1
ASSPRESSEQY
>TRBJ2-1|TRBV7-3
ASSPLAGESNEQF
>TRBJ1-5|TRBV19
ASTGPNQPQH
>TRBJ2-1|TRBV18
ASSPEGEQF
>TRBJ1-1|TRBV11-3
ASSRGKNTEAF
>TRBJ1-2|TRBV7-8
ASSPGDGHYGYT
>TRBJ2-3|TRBV9
ASSSRTRWDTQY
>TRBJ2-1|TRBV9
ASSGTSSGAYNEQF
>TRBJ1-5|TRBV5-6
ASSSRTISNQPQH
>TRBJ2-7|TRBV5-1
ASSPGRDRTYEQY
>TRBJ2-3|TRBV4-3
ASSQGGSGRALNTDTQY
>TRBJ2-2|TRBV19
ASNPSGRVTGELF
>TRBJ1-1|TRBV28
ASSRGHLPQPEAF
>TRBJ2-7|TRBV7-2
ASSLGTAPAYEQY
>TRBJ1-2|TRBV30
AWSGDSGYT
>-|TRBV29-1
SGIQGPEQY
>TRBJ2-2|TRBV18
ASSPANFGTGIGGELF